These 9 T cell receptor beta chains were all obtained from the same sample, sequenced in a study of patients and donors after allogeneic stem cell transplantation. TCRdb reanalysed the RT-PCR reads using MiXCR and keeps one entry per CDR3 protein. The sample contains 25,000 to 35,000 distinct CDR3 sequences, almost 7% of which appear only once. Material: blood, either unsorted or a sorted T cell fraction (not recorded which). These receptors originate from a human donor who was either an allogeneic HSCT recipient or a stem cell or donor lymphocyte infusion donor (not recorded which). It is not recorded whose cells these are; they may come from a transplant donor.

This clonotype was seen ten or more times. This chain joins TRBV4-1 and TRBJ1-1, with 8 bases matching TRBD1. The CDR3 spans 15 residues. Germline CDR1 MGHRA, CDR2 YSYEKL. Trimming cost V 4 bases and J 1 base; bases outside gene matches: 5. CDR3 DNA: TGCGCCAGCAGCCCCTCCGGGACAGGGAACACTGAAGCTTTCTTT. It translates to CASSPSGTGNTEAFF.

This clonotype occurred many times. The chain has TRBV27 and TRBJ2-7; unclear D gene. The V end lost 3 bases, the J end lost 2 bases, and 14 bases lay between the germline ends. The length of the CDR3 is 15 residues. Germline loops: CDR1 MNHEY, CDR2 SMNVEV (reference sequence). The DNA for the CDR3 is TGTGCCAGCAGTTTTCTCGGCACAGCTACCTACGAGCAGTACTTC. It yields the protein CASSFLGTATYEQYF.

This clonotype was seen ten or more times. The rearrangement uses TRBV25-1 and TRBJ1-4, with 8 bases identical to TRBD1. CDR3 length equals 16 residues. Germline CDR1 and CDR2: MGHDK and SYGVNS. J gave up 6 bases and V 6 bases, and 12 bases lay outside the gene matches. The CDR3 loop is CASSDAPGGADEKLFF. Here the CDR3 DNA reads TGTGCCAGCAGCGACGCCCCAGGGGGCGCGGATGAAAAACTGTTTTTT.

V gene TRBV11-2 combines with J gene TRBJ2-3; D is ambiguous. The germline V gene encodes CDR1 SGHAT and CDR2 FQNNGV. Between the trimmed V and J ends, which lost 1 base and 0 bases, there was a span of 11 bases. The CDR3 extends over 16 amino acids. The CDR3: CASSLAPFTSTDTQYF. The CDR3 DNA is TGTGCCAGCAGCTTAGCCCCCTTCACTAGCACAGATACGCAGTATTTT.

This clonotype has ten or more counts. The chain employs TRBV21-1 and TRBJ2-5; the table assigns TRBD1, which was not confirmed against the DNA. TRBV21-1 is classified as a pseudogene. The CDR3 is 15 residues long. For the CDR3, the DNA is TGTGCCAGCAGCAAATCACCGGGTTACCAAGAGACCCAGTACTTC. Protein product: CASSKSPGYQETQYF.

The chain carries TRBV7-2 and TRBJ2-2; D remains unclear. Germline V gene lookup returns CDR1 SGHTA and CDR2 FQGNSA. The CDR3 is 13 residues long. V dropped 2 bases and J dropped 6 bases, with 7 bases sitting between them. CDR3: CASSLILAGELFF. CDR3 DNA: TGTGCCAGCAGCTTAATCCTAGCCGGGGAGCTGTTTTTT.

This rearrangement joins TRBV27 to TRBJ2-3; no clear D. Germline lookup yields CDR1 MNHEY and CDR2 SMNVEV (reference sequence). Trimming cost V 2 bases and J 12 bases, with 12 bases left between them. The CDR3 spans 12 residues. The DNA for the CDR3 is TGTGCCAGCAGTTTAGGGCCTCAGCCCCAGTATTTT. It codes for CASSLGPQPQYF.

This clonotype occurred many times. The chain couples TRBV20-1 to TRBJ1-1; D is undetermined. Germline assignment: CDR1 DFQATT and CDR2 SNEGSKA (reference sequence). With 6 bases removed from V and 0 bases from J, the gap between germline ends came to 20 bases. This CDR3 contains 16 residues. The CDR3 coding sequence is TGCAGTGCGGGATTCGGTTCCCGACTGATGAACACTGAAGCTTTCTTT. It yields the protein CSAGFGSRLMNTEAFF.

This clonotype has at least ten counts. CDR3 sequence: CASSVGAGTSYNEQFF. The CDR3 DNA reads TGTGCCAGCAGCGTAGGAGCAGGTACCTCCTACAATGAGCAGTTCTTC. The chain combines TRBV9 with TRBJ2-1; no clear D. The V gene lost 0 bases and the J gene lost 0 bases, with 10 bases spanning the gap. The CDR3 totals 16 residues. In germline, CDR1 is SGDLS, CDR2 YYNGEE.